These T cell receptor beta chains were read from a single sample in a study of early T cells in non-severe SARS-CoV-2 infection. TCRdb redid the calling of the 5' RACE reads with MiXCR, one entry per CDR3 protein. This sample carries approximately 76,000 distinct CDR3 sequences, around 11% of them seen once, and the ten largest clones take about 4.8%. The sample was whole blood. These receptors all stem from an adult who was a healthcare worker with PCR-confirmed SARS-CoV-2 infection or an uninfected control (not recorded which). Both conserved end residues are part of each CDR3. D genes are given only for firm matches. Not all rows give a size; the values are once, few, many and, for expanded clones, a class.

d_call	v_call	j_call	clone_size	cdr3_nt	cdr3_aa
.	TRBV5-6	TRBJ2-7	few	TGTGCCAGCAGCTTGTTGGAGGGCGCGATCTCCTACGAGCAGTACTTC	CASSLLEGAISYEQYF
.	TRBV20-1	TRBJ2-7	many	TGCAGTGCATCGGACCGCACCTACGAGCAGTACTTC	CSASDRTYEQYF
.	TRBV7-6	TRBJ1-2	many	TGTGCCAGCAGCTTAGAAGGCGGCGCTAACTATGGCTACACCTTC	CASSLEGGANYGYTF
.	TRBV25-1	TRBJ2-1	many	TGTGCCAGCAGTTCAGCCGGGACGTCCAGAGGGCAGTTCTTC	CASSSAGTSRGQFF
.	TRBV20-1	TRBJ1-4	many	TGCAGTGCCCGACCCCCCCAGGGCCCCAACGAAAAACTGTTTTTT	CSARPPQGPNEKLFF
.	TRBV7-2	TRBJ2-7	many	TGTGCCAGCAGCTTGTGGCAGGGAGGCGAGCAGTACTTC	CASSLWQGGEQYF
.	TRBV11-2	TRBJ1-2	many	TGTGCCAGCAGCCAGGGAGAAAACTATGGCTACACCTTC	CASSQGENYGYTF
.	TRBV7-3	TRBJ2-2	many	TGTGCCAGCAGCTCCGGACAGACGAACACCGGGGAGCTGTTTTTT	CASSSGQTNTGELFF
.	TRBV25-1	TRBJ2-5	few	TGTGCCAGCAGTGAATCGCAGGGGAGCGAGACCCAGTACTTC	CASSESQGSETQYF
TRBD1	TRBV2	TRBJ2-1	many	TGTGCCAGCAGCGGCACACCGGGACAGGATCCGTTCTTC	CASSGTPGQDPFF
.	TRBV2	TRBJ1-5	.	TGTGCCAGCAGGCCGGGACTCTATCAGCCCCAGCATTTT	CASRPGLYQPQHF
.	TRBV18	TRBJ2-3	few	TGTGCCAGCTCACGGTTATCAGATACGCAGTATTTT	CASSRLSDTQYF
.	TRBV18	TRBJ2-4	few	TGTGCCAGCTCCCCACCTGGCCGGCTAGCCAAAAACATTCAGTACTTC	CASSPPGRLAKNIQYF
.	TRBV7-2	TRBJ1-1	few	TGTGCCAGCAGCTTTTATCTTAGTGAAGCTTTCTTT	CASSFYLSEAFF
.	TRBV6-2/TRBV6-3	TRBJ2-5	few	TGTGCCAGCAGCCCTACGGGGCAAGGAGGGACCCAGTACTTC	CASSPTGQGGTQYF
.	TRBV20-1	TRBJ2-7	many	TGCAGTGCTAGTGGGGGGACAGCCTCCTACGAGCAGTACTTC	CSASGGTASYEQYF
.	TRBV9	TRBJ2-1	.	TGTGCCAGCAGCGAGCTAGGGGAGCAGTTCTTC	CASSELGEQFF
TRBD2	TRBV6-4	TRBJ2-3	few	TGTGCCAGCAGCGTCGGGACTAGCGTGGGTACAGATACGCAGTATTTT	CASSVGTSVGTDTQYF
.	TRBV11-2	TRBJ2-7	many	TGTGCCAGCAGCCCCCCCGTGGGCGGCTCCTACGAGCAGTACTTC	CASSPPVGGSYEQYF
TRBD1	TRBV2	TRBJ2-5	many	TGTGCCAGCAGTGGTGTCGGACAGGGAGGAGAGACCCAGTACTTC	CASSGVGQGGETQYF
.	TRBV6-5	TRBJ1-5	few	TGTGCCAGCAGCCAGTATAGCAATCAGCCCCAGCATTTT	CASSQYSNQPQHF
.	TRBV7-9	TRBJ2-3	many	TGTGCCAGCCGAAGGGCGGGGAGCACAGATACGCAGTATTTT	CASRRAGSTDTQYF
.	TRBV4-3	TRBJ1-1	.	TGCGCCAGCAGCCAAGATCTGAGGGCTGAAGCTTTCTTT	CASSQDLRAEAFF
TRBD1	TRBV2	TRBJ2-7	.	TGTGCCAGCAGTGTAAGTGACAGGGGACCCTACGAGCAGTACTTC	CASSVSDRGPYEQYF
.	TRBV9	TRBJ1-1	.	TGTGCCAGCAGCCCCTGGGGGACTGAAGCTTTCTTT	CASSPWGTEAFF
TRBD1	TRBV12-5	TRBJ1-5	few	TGTGCTAGTGGTTTCGGACAGGGAAGCAATCAGCCCCAGCATTTT	CASGFGQGSNQPQHF
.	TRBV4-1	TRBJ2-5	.	TGCGCCAGCAGCCAAGATCAGTTCGGGCGAAAAGAGACCCAGTACTTC	CASSQDQFGRKETQYF
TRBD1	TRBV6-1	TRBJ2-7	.	TGTGCCAGCAGTGAACAACCGGGACAGGCCTACGAGCAGTACTTC	CASSEQPGQAYEQYF
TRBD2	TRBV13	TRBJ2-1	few	TGTGCCAGCAGCTTAGCACTAGCGGGAATCTCCTACAATGAGCAGTTCTTC	CASSLALAGISYNEQFF
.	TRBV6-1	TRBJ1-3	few	TGTGCCAGCAGTCCCCGACGCGAAAACACCATATATTTT	CASSPRRENTIYF
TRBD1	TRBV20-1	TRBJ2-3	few	TGCAGTGCTAACGGACAGGGGAACACAGATACGCAGTATTTT	CSANGQGNTDTQYF
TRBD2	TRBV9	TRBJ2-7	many	TGTGCCAGCAGCGTAGGACGGGAGGGACTAGCGGTAGCCGAGCAGTACTTC	CASSVGREGLAVAEQYF
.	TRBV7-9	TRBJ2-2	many	TGTGCCAGCAGCTCCGGGACCAAGTCCGGGGAGCTGTTTTTT	CASSSGTKSGELFF
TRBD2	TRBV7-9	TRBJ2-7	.	TGTGCCAGCAGCTTTTCCCTGGGCCAGCGGGGAACCTACGAGCAGTACTTC	CASSFSLGQRGTYEQYF
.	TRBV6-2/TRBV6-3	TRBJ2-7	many	TGTGCCAGCAGTTCCCTCAGGACCTCCTACGAGCAGTACTTC	CASSSLRTSYEQYF
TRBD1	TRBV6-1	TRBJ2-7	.	TGTGCCAGCATCGGGGGACAGGGGAGCTACGAGCAGTACTTC	CASIGGQGSYEQYF
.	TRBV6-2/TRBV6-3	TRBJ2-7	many	TGTGCCAGCAGTTCCAGCGGGTCCCACTCCTACGAGCAGTACTTC	CASSSSGSHSYEQYF
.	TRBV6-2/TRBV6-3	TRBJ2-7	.	TGTGCCAGCAGAACGCCCTCCCACAACCGCCCCTTGGGGCAGTACTTC	CASRTPSHNRPLGQYF
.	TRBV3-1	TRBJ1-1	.	TGTGCCAGCGGGTTTTACACTGAAGCTTTCTTT	CASGFYTEAFF
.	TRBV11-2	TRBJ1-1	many	TGTGCCAGCAGCCACTTTACCACTGAAGCTTTCTTT	CASSHFTTEAFF
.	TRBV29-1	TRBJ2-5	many	TGCAGCGTTGGAGGGTCCTCAGAGACCCAGTACTTC	CSVGGSSETQYF
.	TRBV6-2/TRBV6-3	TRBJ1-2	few	TGTGCCAGCAGCCCGTTCTCGTCCTACTATGGCTACACCTTC	CASSPFSSYYGYTF
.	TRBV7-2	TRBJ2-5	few	TGTGCCAGCAGCTTATCCCCGGAGCAAGAGACCCAGTACTTC	CASSLSPEQETQYF
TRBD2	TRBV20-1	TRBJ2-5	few	TGCAGTGCTAGGAGCGGGGGGGCAGAGACCCAGTACTTC	CSARSGGAETQYF
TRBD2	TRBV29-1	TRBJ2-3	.	TGCAGCGTTTCAGGGGCTAGCGGGGGCGAACCTTCTAGCACAGATACGCAGTATTTT	CSVSGASGGEPSSTDTQYF